A single sample gave rise to the 10 T cell receptor beta chains below, sequenced in a study of response to subunit inactivated influenza vaccine (dated by TCRdb to 2016 to 2019). Libraries were constructed by RT-PCR. The sequencer listed for this sample is Illumina HiSeq 2500. The raw public data were reprocessed by TCRdb itself: fastp quality trimming at Q25, MiXCR clonotype calling, in-frame beta chains only. Rows with one shared CDR3 protein collapse into an entry with the most common genes and DNA. The sample has some 550,000 distinct CDR3 sequences on record, under 30% of them singletons. The leading ten clones occupy 2.8% of the sample. Separately, the same data were catalogued under a study of T cells expressing NK-cell markers. The second publication reports: The TCR beta cDNA libraries were made using 5'RACE template switching, a step that added both a universal primer site and unique molecular identifiers.

Sequenced here: CD4+ T cells sorted from PBMCs, sampled about 12 days after vaccination. The source is a man aged 50 to 60 who received an inactivated influenza vaccine. Donor details come from another sample of the same person, matched by shared clones.

There are a few counts of this clonotype. V and J are TRBV19 and TRBJ2-3; 8 bases match TRBD1. This CDR3 is 14 amino acids long. CDR1 is LNHDA, CDR2 SQIVND, per germline (reference sequence). V shed 6 bases, J shed 2 bases, and the junction held 4 bases outside the gene matches. CDR3 in DNA: TGTGCCAGTAGCCAGGACAGGGACACAGATACGCAGTATTTT. It translates to CASSQDRDTDTQYF.

The genes are TRBV7-2 and TRBJ1-5; TRBD1 agrees at 8 bases. From germline, CDR1 is SGHTA and CDR2 FQGNSA. V shed 5 bases and J 6 bases; nucleotides not matched to a gene: 9. The CDR3 runs 15 residues. The CDR3: CASSIQGGTTQPQHF. The CDR3 DNA follows: TGTGCCAGCAGCATACAGGGGGGCACTACTCAGCCCCAGCATTTT.

In its sample, this clonotype was seen a few times. The chain combines TRBV6-5 with TRBJ2-1; D gene ambiguous. Trimming took off 2 bases at V and 3 bases at J, with 8 bases between the two ends. CDR1 MNHEY and CDR2 SVGAGI come from the germline V gene. The CDR3 runs 14 residues. DNA of the CDR3: TGTGCCAGCAGTTACGGTAGGGACTACAATGAGCAGTTCTTC. Translated, it gives CASSYGRDYNEQFF.

The rearrangement joins TRBV10-3 to TRBJ1-6; 9 nucleotides agree with TRBD1. Germline CDR1 and CDR2: ENHRY and SYGVKD. The CDR3 consists of 16 residues. Trimming took 5 bases from V and 2 from J; bases not matched to a gene: 4. As DNA, the CDR3 is TGTGCCATCAGTACAGGGGGCAGTCCCTATAATTCACCCCTCCACTTT. The encoded protein is CAISTGGSPYNSPLHF.

This clonotype was detected many times. The chain employs TRBV6-2 or TRBV6-3 and TRBJ1-1; D perhaps matches TRBD1 (6 bases). The CDR3 totals 13 residues. Germline V gene sequence: CDR1 MNHEY, CDR2 SVGEGT. The V and J ends lost 3 bases and 3 bases respectively, with 8 bases between them. The CDR3 loop is CASSYAGDTEAFF. The CDR3 bases are TGTGCCAGCAGTTATGCAGGGGACACTGAAGCTTTCTTT.

The J gene is TRBJ2-3, the V gene TRBV2; D is uncertain. The CDR3 covers 15 residues. CDR1 and CDR2 (germline): SNHLY, FYNNEI. Trimming removed 3 bases at V and 0 bases at J, with 10 bases between. The CDR3 reads CASSDSWLSTDTQYF. The CDR3 DNA sequence: TGTGCCAGCAGTGACTCGTGGCTTAGCACAGATACGCAGTATTTT.

The V call is TRBV11-2, the J call TRBJ2-5, with 8 bases identical to TRBD2. V trimming: 2 bases; J trimming: 5 bases; junction bases outside the gene matches: 22. Germline V CDR1 and CDR2: SGHAT, FQNNGV. The CDR3 spans 20 residues. The CDR3, as DNA: TGTGCCAGCAGCTTATCCAGGAGCCTAGCGGGTCGTGGCTGGGGGGAGACCCAGTACTTC. Residues: CASSLSRSLAGRGWGETQYF. Full variable domain (remainder filled in from reference TRBV11-2 and TRBJ2-5): EAGVAQSPRYKIIEKRQSVAFWCNPISGHATLYWYQQILGQGPKLLIQFQNNGVVDDSQLPKDRFSAERLKGVDSTLKIQPAKLEDSAVYLCASSLSRSLAGRGWGETQYFGPGTRLLVL.

The CDR3 is CSSGRGLNNEQFF. In DNA, the CDR3 is TGCAGTAGCGGGAGGGGACTAAACAATGAGCAGTTCTTC. The chain links TRBV20-1 to TRBJ2-1, with 10 bases that match TRBD2. Germline CDR1 DFQATT, CDR2 SNEGSKA (reference sequence). The CDR3 runs 13 residues. V lost 8 bases, J lost 5 bases, and 6 bases stayed unmatched.

There are a few counts of this clonotype. The CDR3 DNA reads TGCAGCGTTGGACTAGCGGCATACAATGAGCAGTTCTTC. It specifies CSVGLAAYNEQFF. This chain connects TRBV29-1 to TRBJ2-1, with 9 bases lining up with TRBD2. V lost 4 bases, J lost 4 bases, and 2 bases stayed unmatched. The germline CDR1 and CDR2 sequences are SQVTM and ANQGSEA. The CDR3 extends over 13 amino acids.

This clonotype has only a few counts. This chain links TRBV20-1 with TRBJ2-5; TRBD1 matches at 8 bases. There are 13 residues in the CDR3. Germline lookup yields CDR1 DFQATT and CDR2 SNEGSKA (reference sequence). The J segment lost 5 bases and the V segment lost 7 bases, leaving 9 bases of the junction unmatched. The CDR3 bases are TGCAGTGTCAACGGACAGGGCGTGGAGACCCAGTACTTC. The encoded protein is CSVNGQGVETQYF.